These 32 T cell receptor beta chains were all obtained from the same sample, sequenced in a study of blood T cells in healthy people across ages (dated by TCRdb to 2014 to 2015). Library creation used 5' RACE. Sequencing instrument: Illumina HiSeq 2500. A second roughly 6 to 11 cycle PCR used a sample-barcoded 5' primer and a J-beta primer mix. TCRdb's own reprocessing of the public reads used fastp at Q25 and MiXCR and kept productive beta chains. Each CDR3 protein gets just one entry, which takes the most common genes and DNA from the rows behind it. The sample has 1.5 million to 2 million distinct CDR3 sequences on record, about 31% of them singletons. The top ten clones comprise roughly 10% of the sample. Specimen: blood. These receptors all come from a woman aged 30 to 39 in good health.

The V gene is TRBV12-3 or TRBV12-4, the J gene TRBJ2-7, with no clear D. CDR3 length: 13 residues. V lost 8 bases, J lost 10 bases, and 21 bases lay in between. CDR3 sequence reads: CASPETGLRGQYF. The CDR3, as DNA: TGTGCCAGCCCCGAGACTGGGCTACGAGGACAGTACTTC.

The chain combines TRBV12-3 or TRBV12-4 with TRBJ2-1; 8 nucleotides line up with TRBD2. The CDR3 spans 13 residues. With V trimmed by 6 bases and J by 8 bases, 6 bases remained unmatched. CDR3 sequence reads: CASSSGGGHEQFF. The CDR3 nucleotides are TGTGCCAGCAGCTCGGGGGGGGGCCATGAGCAGTTCTTC.

This clonotype was detected ten times or more. This chain joins TRBV3-1 and TRBJ1-6; D gene uncertain. The V end was cut by 4 bases, the J end by 0 bases, with 7 bases between. Germline values: CDR1 LGHDT, CDR2 YNNKEL (reference sequence). The CDR3 totals 15 residues. The CDR3 DNA reads TGTGCCAGCAGCCCGGACGGCTCCTATAATTCACCCCTCCACTTT. The encoded protein is CASSPDGSYNSPLHF.

The genes are TRBV20-1 and TRBJ2-7; 7 nucleotides match TRBD2. There are 14 residues in the CDR3. V lost 5 bases, J lost 9 bases, and 16 bases stayed unmatched. CDR1 is DFQATT and CDR2 is SNEGSKA in the germline V gene (reference sequence). The CDR3 DNA is TGCAGTGCTTCCGGGACTACCCATGGGGACGCGCAGTACTTC. It is translated as CSASGTTHGDAQYF.

This clonotype was counted at least ten times. The rearrangement uses TRBV10-3 and TRBJ2-7; TRBD1 might be the D (6 bases). The V gene's germline CDR1 is ENHRY and CDR2 SYGVKD. V lost 1 base and J lost 2, with 18 bases in between. The CDR3 covers 17 residues. CDR3 DNA: TGTGCCATCAGTGAGTTCGGGCTAGACAAGGGGGCCTACGAGCAGTACTTC. Translation gives CAISEFGLDKGAYEQYF.

The chain uses TRBV7-9 and TRBJ1-4; D might be TRBD1 (5 bases). Trimming shortened V by 5 bases and J by 7 bases, and 14 bases separated the two germline ends. The germline V gene has CDR1 SEHNR and CDR2 FQNEAQ (reference sequence). There are 14 residues in the CDR3. For the CDR3, the DNA is TGTGCCAGCAGCCGCCGGGACGGGGGTGAAAAACTGTTTTTT. This sequence encodes CASSRRDGGEKLFF.

This clonotype is medium-sized by share. The V and J genes are TRBV20-1 and TRBJ2-5; 7 nucleotides line up with TRBD1. CDR1 is DFQATT and CDR2 is SNEGSKA in the germline V gene (reference sequence). The CDR3 loop spans 15 amino acids. Trimming at V came to 5 bases and at J to 2 bases, leaving 11 bases not matched to a gene. CDR3 nucleotides: TGCAGTGCTGACGTCGCGACAGGGAAACAAGAGACCCAGTACTTC. This gives the protein CSADVATGKQETQYF.

This clonotype was found a few times. The chain employs TRBV20-1 and TRBJ2-5; unclear D gene. CDR3 length: 13 amino acids. V lost 2 bases, J lost 0 bases, and 7 bases lay in between. The germline V gene encodes CDR1 DFQATT and CDR2 SNEGSKA (reference sequence). This CDR3 is CSARLRNQETQYF. For the CDR3, the DNA is TGCAGTGCTAGATTGAGAAACCAAGAGACCCAGTACTTC.

This clonotype appeared a few times. One junction end disagrees with the germline gene, perhaps due to a read error. This chain links TRBV4-1 with TRBJ2-7; 11 bases are a match to TRBD1. The V gene's germline CDR1 is MGHRA and CDR2 YSYEKL. There are 16 residues in the CDR3. The CDR3 coding sequence is TGCACCAGCAGCCTCCAGGGGACAGGGGGCTCCTACGAGCAGTACTTC. This gives the protein CTSSLQGTGGSYEQYF.

This clonotype was picked up a small number of times. The chain combines TRBV27 with TRBJ2-7; 10 bases map to TRBD1. The CDR3 contains 15 residues. V dropped 6 bases and J dropped 5; count of bases not matched to a gene: 10. Germline V lookup: CDR1 MNHEY, CDR2 SMNVEV (reference sequence). CDR3 nucleotide sequence: TGTGCCAGCAGACCGGCCCCCGGGACAGGGGACGAGCAGTACTTC. Translation gives CASRPAPGTGDEQYF.

This clonotype was recorded at least ten times. At one of its ends the junction is not consistent with the germline gene, which may arise from a read error. V usage is TRBV5-1 and J usage is TRBJ2-7; 9 positions match TRBD1. CDR3 length: 15 residues. The germline gives CDR1 SGHRS, CDR2 YFSETQ. The CDR3 spells CASSPGQGTSYEQYF. CDR3 bases: TGTGCCAGCAGTCCGGGACAGGGTACTTCCTACGAGCAGTACTTC.

The chain joins TRBV11-2 to TRBJ2-5; 14 bases line up with TRBD2. Germline V lookup: CDR1 SGHAT, CDR2 FQNNGV. With 7 bases clipped from V and 4 bases from J, the junction kept 11 bases outside the gene matches. This CDR3 is built from 17 residues. This CDR3 is CASKKTGLAGVGETQYF. CDR3 nucleotide sequence: TGTGCCAGCAAGAAAACGGGACTAGCGGGAGTTGGAGAGACCCAGTACTTC.

The J gene is TRBJ2-3, the V gene TRBV20-1; possible D gene TRBD2, 7 bases. Trimming took off 2 bases at V and 4 bases at J, with 19 bases between the two ends. Germline V gene lookup returns CDR1 DFQATT and CDR2 SNEGSKA (reference sequence). The CDR3 length is 16 residues. This CDR3 is CSARRGWGGTADTQYF. CDR3 bases: TGCAGTGCTAGAAGGGGGTGGGGGGGAACCGCAGATACGCAGTATTTT.

V usage is TRBV9 and J usage is TRBJ1-2, with TRBD1 as a possible D gene (6 bases). CDR1 and CDR2 from the germline V gene are SGDLS and YYNGEE. The CDR3 runs 14 residues. The V end was cut by 4 bases, the J end by 4 bases, with 14 bases between. CDR3: CASSPDGQSYGYTF. CDR3 nucleotide sequence: TGTGCCAGCAGCCCAGATGGACAGAGCTATGGCTACACCTTC. Using reference TRBV9 and TRBJ1-2 for the parts outside the CDR3, the full variable domain is DSGVTQTPKHLITATGQRVTLRCSPRSGDLSVYWYQQSLDQGLQFLIQYYNGEERAKGNILERFSAQQFPDLHSELNLSSLELGDSALYFCASSPDGQSYGYTFGSGTRLTVV.

The CDR3 is CASSQDGGDDEQFF. The CDR3 DNA follows: TGTGCCAGCAGCCAAGATGGGGGGGACGATGAGCAGTTCTTC. V is TRBV4-2 and J is TRBJ2-1; TRBD2 matches 7 bases. This CDR3 comprises 14 residues. Looked up from germline, CDR1 is LGHNA and CDR2 is YNFKEQ. Unmatched junction bases numbered 4, after V lost 0 bases and J lost 8 bases.

This clonotype was seen only a few times. V and J are TRBV7-9 and TRBJ1-5; TRBD1 matches 7 bases. This CDR3 contains 14 residues. The ends lost 5 bases at V and 5 bases at J; junction bases unmatched: 6. Germline CDR1 reads SEHNR; CDR2 reads FQNEAQ (reference sequence). This CDR3 reads CASSPGTDYQPQHF. The CDR3 DNA reads as TGTGCCAGCAGCCCCGGGACAGATTATCAGCCCCAGCATTTT. The full variable domain, completed using reference TRBV7-9 and TRBJ1-5, is DTGVSQNPRHKITKRGQNVTFRCDPISEHNRLYWYRQTLGQGPEFLTYFQNEAQLEKSRLLSDRFSAERPKGSFSTLEIQRTEQGDSAMYLCASSPGTDYQPQHFGDGTRLSIL.

The V call is TRBV7-8, the J call TRBJ2-7; D unclear. The CDR3 covers 14 residues. The V and J ends lost 5 bases and 5 bases respectively, with 16 bases between them. The germline V gene has CDR1 SGHVS and CDR2 FQNEAQ. CDR3: CASSVARPLHEQYF. DNA of the CDR3: TGTGCCAGCAGCGTGGCTAGGCCCCTCCACGAGCAGTACTTC.

This chain links TRBV15 with TRBJ2-1; 10 bases match TRBD1. The germline gives CDR1 LNHNV, CDR2 YYDKDF (reference sequence). V lost 1 base and J lost 5; bases outside the gene matches: 8. The CDR3 contains 17 residues. The CDR3 loop is CATSRGQGAQGDNEQFF. The CDR3 DNA follows: TGTGCCACCAGCAGAGGACAGGGGGCTCAGGGGGACAATGAGCAGTTCTTC.

This clonotype was seen only a few times. The chain joins TRBV2 to TRBJ2-7; D is unclear. The V and J ends lost 1 base and 6 bases respectively, with 7 bases between them. The CDR3 runs 12 residues. Germline values: CDR1 SNHLY, CDR2 FYNNEI. The CDR3 sequence is CASSEDAPEQYF. CDR3 DNA: TGTGCCAGCAGTGAAGACGCCCCCGAGCAGTACTTC. Full variable domain (missing parts from reference TRBV2 and TRBJ2-7): EPEVTQTPSHQVTQMGQEVILRCVPISNHLYFYWYRQILGQKVEFLVSFYNNEISEKSEIFDDQFSVERPDGSNFTLKIRSTKLEDSAMYFCASSEDAPEQYFGPGTRLTVT.

This clonotype was seen a handful of times. The chain uses TRBV4-1 and TRBJ2-7; the D gene could be TRBD1 or TRBD2 (5 bases each). The germline V and J ends were trimmed by 4 bases and 4 bases, with 14 bases remaining between them. The CDR3 is made up of 14 amino acids. Germline values: CDR1 MGHRA, CDR2 YSYEKL. In DNA form, the CDR3 reads TGCGCCAGCAGCCCCTCTGGGGGTTGGTACGAGCAGTACTTC. This sequence encodes CASSPSGGWYEQYF.

This clonotype turned up a few times. V and J are TRBV6-2 or TRBV6-3 and TRBJ2-5; perhaps TRBD2 as D (7 bases). Trimming cost V 6 bases and J 5 bases, with 25 bases left between them. This CDR3 contains 17 residues. Per germline, CDR1 MNHEY and CDR2 SVGEGT. CDR3 residues: CASRGSEAAGAWETQYF. DNA of the CDR3: TGTGCCAGCAGGGGATCCGAGGCGGCGGGGGCTTGGGAGACCCAGTACTTC.

About this clonotype: Germline and junction disagree at one end, which may indicate a read error. The chain is built from TRBV20-1 and TRBJ1-4, with D uncertain. The CDR3 loop spans 14 amino acids. Germline values: CDR1 DFQATT, CDR2 SNEGSKA (reference sequence). The DNA of the CDR3 is TGCAGTGCACCATGGGGTGCAACTAATGAAAAACGGTTTTTT. Translated: CSAPWGATNEKRFF.

This clonotype has just a few counts. V is TRBV3-1 and J is TRBJ1-2, with 8 bases lining up with TRBD1. V shed 4 bases and J 4 bases; nucleotides not matched to a gene: 11. This CDR3 comprises 16 residues. Looked up from germline, CDR1 is LGHDT and CDR2 is YNNKEL (reference sequence). CDR3 sequence: CASSPIGGQALYGYTF. The CDR3 bases are TGTGCCAGCAGCCCGATCGGGGGACAGGCCCTCTATGGCTACACCTTC. Looking up the rest from reference TRBV3-1 and TRBJ1-2 gives the full variable domain: DTAVSQTPKYLVTQMGNDKSIKCEQNLGHDTMYWYKQDSKKFLKIMFSYNNKELIINETVPNRFSPKSPDKAHLNLHINSLELGDSAVYFCASSPIGGQALYGYTFGSGTRLTVV.

This clonotype was seen a handful of times. The chain is built from TRBV30 and TRBJ2-3; D remains ambiguous. There are 11 residues in the CDR3. CDR1 is GTSNPN, CDR2 SVGIG, per germline (reference sequence). The V and J ends lost 1 base and 3 bases respectively, with 2 bases between them. This CDR3 is CAWSETDTQYF. CDR3 DNA sequence: TGTGCCTGGAGTGAGACAGATACGCAGTATTTT.

The table lists this clonotype with a few counts. The chain recombines TRBV15 with TRBJ1-3; D not resolved. CDR1 LNHNV and CDR2 YYDKDF come from the germline V gene (reference sequence). The V end lost 5 bases, the J end lost 0 bases, and 14 bases lay between the germline ends. The CDR3 extends over 16 amino acids. The CDR3 nucleotides are TGTGCCACCAGCCCTAGCCTGGGGATCTCTGGAAACACCATATATTTT. Residues: CATSPSLGISGNTIYF.

This clonotype was observed a few times. The chain links TRBV6-6 to TRBJ1-2, with TRBD1 identical over 8 bases. Germline assignment: CDR1 MNHNY and CDR2 SVGAGI (reference sequence). This CDR3 has 15 amino acids. The trim removed 7 bases at V and 8 bases at J, leaving 15 bases unmatched. CDR3 region: CASTPKTGALRGYTF. CDR3 nucleotide sequence: TGTGCCAGCACACCAAAGACAGGGGCTCTAAGGGGCTACACCTTC.

This clonotype has at least ten counts. This chain joins TRBV4-2 and TRBJ2-5, with no clear D. V was pared by 0 bases and J by 5 bases, with 10 bases between. The CDR3 has 14 amino acids. Looked up from germline, CDR1 is LGHNA and CDR2 is YNFKEQ. CDR3 protein: CASSQELDRETQYF. The CDR3 nucleotides read TGTGCCAGCAGCCAAGAGCTCGATCGTGAGACCCAGTACTTC.

The gene calls are TRBV6-1 and TRBJ2-7, with TRBD2 matching over 9 bases. After removal of 6 bases from V and 1 base from J, the junction contained 13 bases not matched to a gene. From germline, CDR1 is MNHNS and CDR2 SASEGT. This CDR3 has 17 amino acids. CDR3 in DNA: TGTGCCAGCAGCCATTTACGAAGCGGGAGGTCTTCCTACGAGCAGTACTTC. As protein: CASSHLRSGRSSYEQYF.

J is TRBJ2-2 and V is TRBV5-1; TRBD2 might be the D (6 bases). Germline-derived CDR1 and CDR2 are SGHRS and YFSETQ. The CDR3 runs 15 residues. The V end lost 5 bases, the J end lost 0 bases, and 11 bases lay between the germline ends. Here the CDR3 DNA reads TGCGCCAGCAGGACCGGGACTGCGAACACCGGGGAGCTGTTTTTT. Residues: CASRTGTANTGELFF.

This clonotype was picked up many times. The chain carries TRBV12-3 or TRBV12-4 and TRBJ2-5, with 7 bases matching TRBD2. The length of the CDR3 is 15 residues. V dropped 3 bases and J dropped 5; count of bases not matched to a gene: 9. CDR3 DNA: TGTGCCAGCAGTTTCGGTGCTAGCGGCCGGGAGACCCAGTACTTC. This gives the protein CASSFGASGRETQYF.

The J gene is TRBJ1-5, the V gene TRBV9; D unresolved. The CDR3 consists of 15 residues. The V and J ends lost 4 bases and 1 base respectively, with 12 bases between them. Germline loops: CDR1 SGDLS, CDR2 YYNGEE. The CDR3: CASSPDGPSNQPQHF. The CDR3 DNA is TGTGCCAGCAGCCCGGACGGACCAAGCAATCAGCCCCAGCATTTT. Drawing the rest from reference TRBV9 and TRBJ1-5, the complete variable domain is DSGVTQTPKHLITATGQRVTLRCSPRSGDLSVYWYQQSLDQGLQFLIQYYNGEERAKGNILERFSAQQFPDLHSELNLSSLELGDSALYFCASSPDGPSNQPQHFGDGTRLSIL.

This clonotype was seen repeatedly, ten times or more. This chain links TRBV4-2 with TRBJ2-5; D remains ambiguous. V was cut by 1 base and J by 4 bases, with 16 bases left in between. The length of the CDR3 is 16 residues. The V gene's germline CDR1 is LGHNA and CDR2 YNFKEQ. The CDR3 DNA is TGTGCCAGCAGCCAAGGTATAAATAGCAATGGAGAGACCCAGTACTTC. Protein product: CASSQGINSNGETQYF.